Each of the 11 T cell receptor beta chains below was sequenced from the same sample in a study of blood T cell repertoires in COVID-19 (dated by TCRdb to 2019 to 2021). Libraries came from the immunoSEQ multiplex PCR assay. The immuneACCESS repertoire file appears here via TCRdb, limited to in-frame rearrangements. These files lack a portion of the clones; in checked studies, under half of the deficit traces to unresolved V genes, and the cause of the others is not known. Counted in this sample were roughly 37,000 clones; around 80% of them appeared once. Clones ranked in the top ten supply about 35% of the sample. Sequences were obtained from peripheral blood. These receptors originate from a man in his sixties with acute or convalescent COVID-19.

The V and J genes are TRBV10-3 and TRBJ2-1; D is perhaps TRBD2 (6 bases). Germline assignment: CDR1 ENHRY and CDR2 SYGVKD. CDR3 size: 13 residues. V gave up 10 bases and J gave up 5 bases, with 15 bases separating them. The CDR3 DNA sequence: TGTGCCACCACGGACTATGGGGACAATGAGCAGTTCTTC. As protein: CATTDYGDNEQFF.

The gene calls are TRBV6-6 and TRBJ2-1, with TRBD2 matching over 12 bases. With V trimmed by 2 bases and J by 6 bases, 2 bases remained unmatched. The CDR3 has 15 amino acids. Germline values: CDR1 MNHNY, CDR2 SVGAGI (reference sequence). CDR3 nucleotide sequence: TGTGCCAGCAGTTACACTAGCGGGAGGACCAATGAGCAGTTCTTC. Amino acids: CASSYTSGRTNEQFF.

This chain joins TRBV10-3 and TRBJ2-1; TRBD2 matches at 12 bases. Germline V CDR1 and CDR2: ENHRY, SYGVKD. This CDR3 comprises 14 residues. V lost 7 bases and J lost 5; bases outside the gene matches: 3. CDR3 bases: TGTGCCATCACGCGACTAGCGGGGGACAATGAGCAGTTCTTC. It is translated as CAITRLAGDNEQFF.

The chain combines TRBV19 with TRBJ2-5, with D perhaps TRBD2 (6 bases). This CDR3 comprises 14 residues. V was shortened by 7 bases and J by 5 bases, with 17 bases between the two germline ends. Germline CDR1 reads LNHDA; CDR2 reads SQIVND (reference sequence). The DNA of the CDR3 is TGTGCCAGTACCGATCCCCGGGAGAGCGAGACCCAGTACTTC. This encodes CASTDPRESETQYF.

The rearrangement links TRBV7-9 to TRBJ2-1; TRBD2 agrees at 12 bases. With V trimmed by 6 bases and J by 4 bases, 7 bases remained unmatched. The CDR3 sequence is 16 residues long. Germline V CDR1 and CDR2: SEHNR, FQNEAQ (reference sequence). The CDR3: CASRRTGTSGYNEQFF. The CDR3 DNA reads TGTGCCAGCAGGAGAACGGGGACTAGCGGGTACAATGAGCAGTTCTTC.

A few counts support this clone. The chain is built from TRBV6-1 and TRBJ1-5, with D maybe TRBD1 (6 bases). The V and J ends lost 3 bases and 0 bases respectively, with 12 bases between them. Germline-derived CDR1 and CDR2 are MNHNS and SASEGT. The CDR3 totals 16 residues. This CDR3 is CASSEGQGYSNQPQHF. The CDR3 coding sequence is TGTGCCAGCAGTGAGGGGCAGGGGTATAGCAATCAGCCCCAGCATTTT.

This clone was seen only a few times. In nucleotides, the CDR3 is TGTGCCAGCAGCCCGGGACTAGCGCTAACCTACGAGCAGTACTTC. As protein: CASSPGLALTYEQYF. The V and J genes are TRBV9 and TRBJ2-7, with 10 bases identical to TRBD2. The CDR3 has 15 amino acids. V lost 4 bases to trimming and J lost 2 bases; unmatched junction nucleotides: 6. Per the germline V gene, CDR1 is SGDLS and CDR2 is YYNGEE.

This sequence joins TRBV6-6 and TRBJ1-3, with 9 positions matching TRBD1. In germline, CDR1 is MNHNY, CDR2 SVGAGI (reference sequence). The length of the CDR3 is 15 residues. V lost 0 bases and J lost 4; bases outside the gene matches: 1. This CDR3 reads CASSYSGQGGNTIYF. The CDR3 bases are TGTGCCAGCAGTTACTCGGGACAGGGAGGAAACACCATATATTTT.

This chain uses TRBV19 with TRBJ2-2, with D unresolved. Trimming pared 6 bases from V and 0 bases from J, leaving 14 bases between. Per germline, CDR1 LNHDA and CDR2 SQIVND (reference sequence). CDR3 size: 16 residues. CDR3 amino acids: CASSGTPPSNTGELFF. The CDR3 DNA is TGTGCCAGTAGCGGTACTCCGCCGTCGAACACCGGGGAGCTGTTTTTT. The variable domain in full, completed from reference TRBV19 and TRBJ2-2, reads DGGITQSPKYLFRKEGQNVTLSCEQNLNHDAMYWYRQDPGQGLRLIYYSQIVNDFQKGDIAEGYSVSREKKESFPLTVTSAQKNPTAFYLCASSGTPPSNTGELFFGEGSRLTVL.

The chain uses TRBV28 and TRBJ2-7; 9 nucleotides agree with TRBD2. The CDR3 sequence is 16 residues long. The V segment lost 8 bases and the J segment 6 bases; nucleotides outside the gene matches: 17. Germline lookup yields CDR1 MDHEN and CDR2 SYDVKM. CDR3 in DNA: TGTGCCAGCCTAAGGGCCGGGCTCGCGGGAGGGAGCGAGCAGTACTTC. Encoded protein: CASLRAGLAGGSEQYF.

This chain uses TRBV5-5 with TRBJ2-1; TRBD1 aligns across 7 bases. CDR1 and CDR2 from the germline V gene are SGHKS and YYEKEE (reference sequence). V lost 4 bases, J lost 0 bases, and 4 bases stayed unmatched. The CDR3 covers 15 residues. CDR3 DNA sequence: TGTGCCAGCAGCGAGACAGGGCCCTCCTACAATGAGCAGTTCTTC. Protein sequence: CASSETGPSYNEQFF.